The clone carrying this T cell receptor beta chain has at least ten counts. Germline CDR1 and CDR2: SGHAT and FQNNGV. This CDR3 region has 19 residues. The V end lost 1 base, the J end lost 1 base, and 22 bases lay between the germline ends. One entry per CDR3 protein results from TCRdb running MiXCR on the RT-PCR reads. This table holds about 650,000 distinct CDR3 sequences, approximately 15% found once. The sample originates from a study of response to subunit inactivated influenza vaccine. This TCR was recovered from a man aged 45 to 65 who received an inactivated influenza vaccine. The specimen comprised PBMCs from blood, sampled roughly 2 weeks before vaccination. V gene TRBV11-2 combines with J gene TRBJ1-1, with D unclear. The CDR3 sequence is CASSLVLAGSASSNTEAFF. CDR3 DNA: TGTGCCAGCAGCTTAGTCTTGGCAGGCTCTGCTTCTTCGAACACTGAAGCTTTCTTT.